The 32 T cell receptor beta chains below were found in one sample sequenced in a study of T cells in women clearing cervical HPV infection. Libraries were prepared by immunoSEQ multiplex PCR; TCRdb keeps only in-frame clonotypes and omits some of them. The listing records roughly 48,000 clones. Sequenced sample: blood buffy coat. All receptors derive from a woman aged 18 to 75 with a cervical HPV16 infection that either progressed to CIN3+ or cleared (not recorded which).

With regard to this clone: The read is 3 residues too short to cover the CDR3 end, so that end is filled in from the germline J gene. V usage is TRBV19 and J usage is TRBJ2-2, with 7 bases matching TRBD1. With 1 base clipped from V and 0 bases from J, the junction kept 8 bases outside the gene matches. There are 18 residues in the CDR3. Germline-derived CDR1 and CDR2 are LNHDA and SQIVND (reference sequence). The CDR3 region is CASSIGSSGQPNTGELFF. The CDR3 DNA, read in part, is TGTGCCAGTAGTATAGGATCATCGGGACAGCCGAACACCGGGGAG.

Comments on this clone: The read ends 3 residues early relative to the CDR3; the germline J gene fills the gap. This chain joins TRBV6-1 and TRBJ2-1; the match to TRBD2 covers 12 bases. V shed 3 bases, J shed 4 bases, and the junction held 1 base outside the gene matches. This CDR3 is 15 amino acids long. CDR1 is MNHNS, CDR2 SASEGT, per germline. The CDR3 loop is CASSEGLAGYNEQFF. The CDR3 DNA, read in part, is TGTGCCAGCAGTGAGGGACTAGCGGGTTACAATGAG.

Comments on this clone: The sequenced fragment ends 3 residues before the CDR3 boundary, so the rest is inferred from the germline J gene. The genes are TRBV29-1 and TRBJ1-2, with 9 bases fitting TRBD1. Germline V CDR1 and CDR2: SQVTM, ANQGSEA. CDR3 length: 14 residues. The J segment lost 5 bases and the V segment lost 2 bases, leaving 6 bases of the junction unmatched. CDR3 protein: CSVERTGEEYGYTF. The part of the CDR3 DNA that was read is TGCAGCGTTGAAAGGACAGGGGAAGAATATGGC.

This CDR3 is CSAYGLAGGEETQYF. The covered CDR3 bases are TGCAGTGCTTACGGACTAGCGGGAGGGGAGGAGACC. V gene TRBV20-1 combines with J gene TRBJ2-5; 15 bases match TRBD2. From the germline J gene comes the end of the CDR3, since the read stops 3 residues before it. The CDR3 extends over 15 amino acids. The ends lost 5 bases at V and 5 bases at J; junction bases unmatched: 6. The V gene's germline CDR1 is DFQATT and CDR2 SNEGSKA (reference sequence).

CDR3 sequence: CASSLGGSSNQPQHF. The covered CDR3 bases are TGCGCCAGCAGCTTGGGGGGCAGTAGCAATCAGCCC. This chain connects TRBV5-1 to TRBJ1-5; a possible D gene is TRBD1 (5 bases). The CDR3 is cut off 3 residues early in the read; its end comes from the germline J gene. The CDR3 length is 15 residues. Germline V gene data show CDR1 as SGHRS and CDR2 as YFSETQ. V lost 0 bases and J lost 0, with 7 bases in between.

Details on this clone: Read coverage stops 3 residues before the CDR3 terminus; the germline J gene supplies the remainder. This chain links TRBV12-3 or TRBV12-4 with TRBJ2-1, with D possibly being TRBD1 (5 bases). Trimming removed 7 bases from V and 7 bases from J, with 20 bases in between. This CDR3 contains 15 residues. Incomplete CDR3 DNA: TGTGCCAGCAAGCTAGGGGTTGGGTCTACGAATGAG. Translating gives CASKLGVGSTNE. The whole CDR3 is CASKLGVGSTNEQFF.

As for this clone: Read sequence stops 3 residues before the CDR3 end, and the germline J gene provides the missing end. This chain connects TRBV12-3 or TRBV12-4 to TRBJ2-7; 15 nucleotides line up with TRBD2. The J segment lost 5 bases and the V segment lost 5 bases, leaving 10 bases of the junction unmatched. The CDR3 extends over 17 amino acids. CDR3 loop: CASSRTSGGALVHEQYF. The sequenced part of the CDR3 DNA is TGTGCCAGCAGTAGGACTAGCGGGGGGGCATTAGTCCACGAG.

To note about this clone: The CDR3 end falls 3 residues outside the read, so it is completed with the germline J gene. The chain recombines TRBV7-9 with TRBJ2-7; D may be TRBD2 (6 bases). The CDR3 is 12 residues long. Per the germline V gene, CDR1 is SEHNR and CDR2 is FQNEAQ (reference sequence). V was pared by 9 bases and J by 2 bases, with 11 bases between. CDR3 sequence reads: CASSGLTYEQYF. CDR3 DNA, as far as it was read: TGTGCCAGTAGCGGTCTAACCTACGAG. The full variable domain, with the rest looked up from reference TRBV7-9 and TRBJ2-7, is DTGVSQNPRHKITKRGQNVTFRCDPISEHNRLYWYRQTLGQGPEFLTYFQNEAQLEKSRLLSDRFSAERPKGSFSTLEIQRTEQGDSAMYLCASSGLTYEQYFGPGTRLTVT.

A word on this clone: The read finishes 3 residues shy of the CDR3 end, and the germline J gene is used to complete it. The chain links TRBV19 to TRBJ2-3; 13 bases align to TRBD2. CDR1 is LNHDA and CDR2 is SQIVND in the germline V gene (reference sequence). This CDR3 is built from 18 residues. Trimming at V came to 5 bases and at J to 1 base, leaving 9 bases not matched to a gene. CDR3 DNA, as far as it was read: TGTGCCAGTAGTCCTAGGACTAGCGGGAGTCCTGGCACAGATACG. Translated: CASSPRTSGSPGTDT. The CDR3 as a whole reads CASSPRTSGSPGTDTQYF. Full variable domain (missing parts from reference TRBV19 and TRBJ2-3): DGGITQSPKYLFRKEGQNVTLSCEQNLNHDAMYWYRQDPGQGLRLIYYSQIVNDFQKGDIAEGYSVSREKKESFPLTVTSAQKNPTAFYLCASSPRTSGSPGTDTQYFGPGTRLTVL.

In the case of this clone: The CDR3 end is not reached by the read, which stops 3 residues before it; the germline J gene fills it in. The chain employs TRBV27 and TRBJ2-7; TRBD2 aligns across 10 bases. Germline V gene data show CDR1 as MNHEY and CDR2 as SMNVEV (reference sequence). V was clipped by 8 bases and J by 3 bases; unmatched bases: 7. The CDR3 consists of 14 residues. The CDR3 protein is CASRNSGGIYEQYF. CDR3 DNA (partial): TGTGCCAGCCGCAATAGCGGGGGGATCTACGAG.

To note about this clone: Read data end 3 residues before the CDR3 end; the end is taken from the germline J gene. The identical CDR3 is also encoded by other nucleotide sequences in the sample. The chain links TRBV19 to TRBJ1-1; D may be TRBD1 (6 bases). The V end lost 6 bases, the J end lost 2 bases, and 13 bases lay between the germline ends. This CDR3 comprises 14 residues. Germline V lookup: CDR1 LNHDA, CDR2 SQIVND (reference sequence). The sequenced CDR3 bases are TGTGCCAGTAGCCTACAGGGAGGAAACACTGAA. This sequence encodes CASSLQGGNTE. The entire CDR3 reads CASSLQGGNTEAFF. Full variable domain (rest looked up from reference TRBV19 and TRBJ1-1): DGGITQSPKYLFRKEGQNVTLSCEQNLNHDAMYWYRQDPGQGLRLIYYSQIVNDFQKGDIAEGYSVSREKKESFPLTVTSAQKNPTAFYLCASSLQGGNTEAFFGQGTRLTVV.

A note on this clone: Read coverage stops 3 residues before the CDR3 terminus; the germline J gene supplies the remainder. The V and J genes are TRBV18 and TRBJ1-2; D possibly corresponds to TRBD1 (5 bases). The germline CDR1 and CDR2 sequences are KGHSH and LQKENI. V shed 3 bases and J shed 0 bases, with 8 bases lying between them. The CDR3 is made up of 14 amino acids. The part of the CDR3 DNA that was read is TGTGCCAGCTCACCGGCAGGGACTAACTATGGC. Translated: CASSPAGTNYG. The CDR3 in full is CASSPAGTNYGYTF. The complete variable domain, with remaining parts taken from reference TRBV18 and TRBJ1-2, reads NAGVMQNPRHLVRRRGQEARLRCSPMKGHSHVYWYRQLPEEGLKFMVYLQKENIIDESGMPKERFSAEFPKEGPSILRIQQVVRGDSAAYFCASSPAGTNYGYTFGSGTRLTVV.

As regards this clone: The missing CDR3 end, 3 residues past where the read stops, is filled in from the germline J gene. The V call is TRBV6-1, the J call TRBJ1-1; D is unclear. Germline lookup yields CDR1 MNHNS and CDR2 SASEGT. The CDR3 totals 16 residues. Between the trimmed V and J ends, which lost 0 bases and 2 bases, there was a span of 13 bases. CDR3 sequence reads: CASSEASVRSNTEAFF. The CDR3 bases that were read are TGTGCCAGCAGTGAAGCGAGCGTTCGTAGTAACACTGAA.

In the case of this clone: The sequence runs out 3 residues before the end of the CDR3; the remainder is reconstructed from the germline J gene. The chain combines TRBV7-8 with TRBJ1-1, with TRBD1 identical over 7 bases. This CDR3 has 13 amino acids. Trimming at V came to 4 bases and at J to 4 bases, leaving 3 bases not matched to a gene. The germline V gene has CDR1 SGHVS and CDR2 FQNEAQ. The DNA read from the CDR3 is TGTGCCAGCAGCTCGGACAGGTTCACTGAA. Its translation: CASSSDRFTE. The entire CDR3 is CASSSDRFTEAFF.

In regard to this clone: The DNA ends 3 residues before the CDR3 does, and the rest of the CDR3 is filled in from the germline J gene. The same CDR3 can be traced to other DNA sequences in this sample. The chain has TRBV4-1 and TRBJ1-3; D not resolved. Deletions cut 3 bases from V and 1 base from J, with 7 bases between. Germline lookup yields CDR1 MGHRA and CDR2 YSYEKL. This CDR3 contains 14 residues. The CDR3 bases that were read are TGCGCCAGCAGCCAGGCATCTTCTGGAAACACC. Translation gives CASSQASSGNT. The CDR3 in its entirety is CASSQASSGNTIYF.

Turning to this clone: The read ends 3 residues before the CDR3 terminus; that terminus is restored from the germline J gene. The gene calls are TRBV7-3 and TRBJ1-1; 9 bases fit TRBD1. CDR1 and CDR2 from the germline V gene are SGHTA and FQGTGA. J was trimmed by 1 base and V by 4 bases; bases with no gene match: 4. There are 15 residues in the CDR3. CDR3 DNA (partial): TGTGCCAGCAGCTCCGACAGGGGGTCGAACACTGAA. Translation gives CASSSDRGSNTE. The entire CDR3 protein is CASSSDRGSNTEAFF. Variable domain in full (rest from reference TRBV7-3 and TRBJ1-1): GAGVSQTPSNKVTEKGKYVELRCDPISGHTALYWYRQSLGQGPEFLIYFQGTGAADDSGLPNDRFFAVRPEGSVSTLKIQRTERGDSAVYLCASSSDRGSNTEAFFGQGTRLTVV.

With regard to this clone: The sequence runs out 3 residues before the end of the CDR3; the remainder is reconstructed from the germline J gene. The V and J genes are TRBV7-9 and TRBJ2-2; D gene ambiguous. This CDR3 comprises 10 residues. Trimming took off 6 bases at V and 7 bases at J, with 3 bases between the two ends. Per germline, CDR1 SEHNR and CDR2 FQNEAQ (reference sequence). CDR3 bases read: TGTGCCAGCAGTTACGGGGAG. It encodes CASSYGE. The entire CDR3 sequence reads CASSYGELFF.

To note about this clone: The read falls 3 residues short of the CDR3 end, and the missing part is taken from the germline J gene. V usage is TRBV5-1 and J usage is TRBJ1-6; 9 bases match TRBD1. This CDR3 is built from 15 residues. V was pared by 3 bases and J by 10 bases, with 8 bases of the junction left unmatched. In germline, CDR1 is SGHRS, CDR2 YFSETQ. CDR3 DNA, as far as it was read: TGCGCCAGCAGCTCCCCGGGACAGGGAAGATCACCC. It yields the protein CASSSPGQGRSP. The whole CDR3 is CASSSPGQGRSPLHF.

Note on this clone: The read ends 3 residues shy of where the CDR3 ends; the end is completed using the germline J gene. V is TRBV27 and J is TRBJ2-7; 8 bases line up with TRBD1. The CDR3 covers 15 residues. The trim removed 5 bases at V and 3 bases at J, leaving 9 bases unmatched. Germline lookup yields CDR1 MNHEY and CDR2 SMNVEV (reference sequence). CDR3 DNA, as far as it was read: TGTGCCAGCAGTCCCCTCCGGACAGGGATCTACGAG. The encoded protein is CASSPLRTGIYE. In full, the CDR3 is CASSPLRTGIYEQYF.

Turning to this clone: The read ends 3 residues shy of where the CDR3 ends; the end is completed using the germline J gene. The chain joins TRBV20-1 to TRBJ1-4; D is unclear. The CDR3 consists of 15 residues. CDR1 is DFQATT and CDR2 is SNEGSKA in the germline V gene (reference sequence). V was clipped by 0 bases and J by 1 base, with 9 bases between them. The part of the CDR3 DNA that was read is TGCAGTGCTAGAGATAAGGGTTTAACTAATGAAAAA. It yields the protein CSARDKGLTNEK. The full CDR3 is CSARDKGLTNEKLFF.

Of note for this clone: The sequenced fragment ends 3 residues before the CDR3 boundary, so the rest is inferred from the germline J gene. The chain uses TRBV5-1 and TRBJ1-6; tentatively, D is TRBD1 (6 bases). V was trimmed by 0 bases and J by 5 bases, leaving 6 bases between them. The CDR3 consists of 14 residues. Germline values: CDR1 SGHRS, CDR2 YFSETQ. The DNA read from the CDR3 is TGCGCCAGCAGCTTGGGGACAGATAATTCACCC. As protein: CASSLGTDNSP. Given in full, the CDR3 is CASSLGTDNSPLHF.

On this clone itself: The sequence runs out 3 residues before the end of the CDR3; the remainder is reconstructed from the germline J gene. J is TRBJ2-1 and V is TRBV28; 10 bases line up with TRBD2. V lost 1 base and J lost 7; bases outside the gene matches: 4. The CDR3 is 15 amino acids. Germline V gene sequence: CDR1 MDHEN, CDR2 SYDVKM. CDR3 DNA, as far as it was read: TGTGCCAGCAGTTTATTAAGTAGCGGGAGGAATGAG. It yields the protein CASSLLSSGRNE. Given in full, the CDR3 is CASSLLSSGRNEQFF. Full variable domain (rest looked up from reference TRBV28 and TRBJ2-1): DVKVTQSSRYLVKRTGEKVFLECVQDMDHENMFWYRQDPGLGLRLIYFSYDVKMKEKGDIPEGYSVSREKKERFSLILESASTNQTSMYLCASSLLSSGRNEQFFGPGTRLTVL.

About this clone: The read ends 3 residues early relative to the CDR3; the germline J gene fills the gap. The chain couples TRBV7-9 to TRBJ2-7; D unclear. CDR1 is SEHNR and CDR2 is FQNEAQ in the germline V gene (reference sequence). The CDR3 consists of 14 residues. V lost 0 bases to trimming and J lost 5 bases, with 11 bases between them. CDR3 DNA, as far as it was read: TGTGCCAGCAGCTTAGCGTCCCCTCCCCACGAG. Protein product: CASSLASPPHE. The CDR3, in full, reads CASSLASPPHEQYF.

Incomplete CDR3 DNA: TGCAGTGCTAGTGCCGGGACAGCATTCAATCAGCCC. Its protein product is CSASAGTAFNQP. In full, the CDR3 is CSASAGTAFNQPQHF. The genes are TRBV20-1 and TRBJ1-5; TRBD1 matches 7 bases. The CDR3 extends 3 residues past the end of the read, so its final part is completed from the germline J gene. CDR3 length: 15 amino acids. Germline lookup yields CDR1 DFQATT and CDR2 SNEGSKA (reference sequence). The trim removed 3 bases at V and 3 bases at J, leaving 8 bases unmatched.

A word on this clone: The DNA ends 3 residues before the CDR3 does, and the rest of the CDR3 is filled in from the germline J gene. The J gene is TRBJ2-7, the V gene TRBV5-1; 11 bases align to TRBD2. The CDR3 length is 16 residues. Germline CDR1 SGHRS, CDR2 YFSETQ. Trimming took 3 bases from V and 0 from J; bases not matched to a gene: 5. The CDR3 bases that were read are TGCGCCAGCAGCTCAGTAGCGGGAGGGGGCTCCTACGAG. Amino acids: CASSSVAGGGSYE. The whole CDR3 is CASSSVAGGGSYEQYF.

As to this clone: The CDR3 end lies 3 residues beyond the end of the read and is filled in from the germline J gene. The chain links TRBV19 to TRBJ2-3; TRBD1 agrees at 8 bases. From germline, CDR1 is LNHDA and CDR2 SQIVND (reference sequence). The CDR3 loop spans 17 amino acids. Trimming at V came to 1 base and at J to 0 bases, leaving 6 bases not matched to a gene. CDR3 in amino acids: CASSIARTGLSTDTQYF. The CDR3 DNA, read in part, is TGTGCCAGTAGTATAGCCCGGACAGGGTTGAGCACAGATACG.

CDR3 loop: CACGQDSGNTIYF. The CDR3 DNA, read in part, is TGTGCCTGCGGACAGGATTCTGGAAACACC. The rearrangement joins TRBV30 to TRBJ1-3; the match to TRBD1 covers 7 bases. The read ends 3 residues shy of where the CDR3 ends; the end is completed using the germline J gene. This CDR3 has 13 amino acids. Unmatched junction bases numbered 3, after V lost 6 bases and J lost 1 base. CDR1 and CDR2 (germline): GTSNPN, SVGIG (reference sequence).

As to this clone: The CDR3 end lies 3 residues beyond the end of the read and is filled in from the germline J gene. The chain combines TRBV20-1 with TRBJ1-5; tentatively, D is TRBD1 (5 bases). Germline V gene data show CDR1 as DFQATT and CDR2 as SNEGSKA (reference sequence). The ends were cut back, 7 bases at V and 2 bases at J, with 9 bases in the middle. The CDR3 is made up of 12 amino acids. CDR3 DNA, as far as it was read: TGCAGTGGAGGGGCGGGCAATCAGCCC. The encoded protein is CSGGAGNQP. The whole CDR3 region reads CSGGAGNQPQHF.

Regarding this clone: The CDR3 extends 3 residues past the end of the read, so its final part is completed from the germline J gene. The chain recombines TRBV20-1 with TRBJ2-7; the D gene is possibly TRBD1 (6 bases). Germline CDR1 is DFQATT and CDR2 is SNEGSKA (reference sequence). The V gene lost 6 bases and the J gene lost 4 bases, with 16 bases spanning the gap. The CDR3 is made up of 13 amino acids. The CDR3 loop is CSAGTPRTYEQYF. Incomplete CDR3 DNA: TGCAGTGCCGGGACACCCAGGACTTACGAG.

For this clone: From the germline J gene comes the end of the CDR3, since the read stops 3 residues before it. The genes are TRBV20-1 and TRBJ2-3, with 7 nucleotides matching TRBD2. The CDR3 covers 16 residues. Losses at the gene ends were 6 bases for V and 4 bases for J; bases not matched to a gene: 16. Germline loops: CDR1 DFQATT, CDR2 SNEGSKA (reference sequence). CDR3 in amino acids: CSAPPLRAGESDTQYF. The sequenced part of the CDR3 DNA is TGCAGTGCCCCCCCTTTAAGGGCGGGGGAATCAGATACG.

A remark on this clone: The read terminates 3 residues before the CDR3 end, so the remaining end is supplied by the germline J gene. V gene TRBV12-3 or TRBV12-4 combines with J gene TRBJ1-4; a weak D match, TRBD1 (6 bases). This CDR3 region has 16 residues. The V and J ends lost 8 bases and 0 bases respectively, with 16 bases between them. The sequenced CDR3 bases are TGTGCCAGCCGCTCCCGGGGGGGCGCAACTAATGAAAAA. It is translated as CASRSRGGATNEK. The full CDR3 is CASRSRGGATNEKLFF.

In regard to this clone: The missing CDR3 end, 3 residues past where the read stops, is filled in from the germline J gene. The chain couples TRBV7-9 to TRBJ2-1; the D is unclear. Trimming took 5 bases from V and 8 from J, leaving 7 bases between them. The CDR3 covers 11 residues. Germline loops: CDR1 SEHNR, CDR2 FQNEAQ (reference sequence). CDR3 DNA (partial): TGTGCCAGCAGCCGATCGGATGAG. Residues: CASSRSDE. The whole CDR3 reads CASSRSDEQFF. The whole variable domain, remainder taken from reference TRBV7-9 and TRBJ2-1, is DTGVSQNPRHKITKRGQNVTFRCDPISEHNRLYWYRQTLGQGPEFLTYFQNEAQLEKSRLLSDRFSAERPKGSFSTLEIQRTEQGDSAMYLCASSRSDEQFFGPGTRLTVL.